The 26 T cell receptor beta chains given below trace back to one sample, sequenced in a study of shared clonotypes between healthy human individuals. Only in-frame clones appear in the TCRdb table, and some are missing; sequencing was by immunoSEQ multiplex PCR. The profile shows over a million clones, about 76% of them singletons. Sequencing was carried out using memory CD4+ T cells sorted from blood. Subset here: CD45RA-negative fraction. The receptors originated from a man aged 18 to 30 in good health.

Worth noting for this clone: This CDR3 is also generated by other DNA sequences in the sample. DNA for the CDR3: TGCAGCGTCAGGACAGGCGGAGAGACCCAGTACTTC. Translating gives CSVRTGGETQYF. The chain joins TRBV29-1 to TRBJ2-5, with 7 bases fitting TRBD1. Looked up from germline, CDR1 is SQVTM and CDR2 is ANQGSEA. V was clipped by 6 bases and J by 4 bases; unmatched bases: 5. The CDR3 has 12 amino acids.

The CDR3 region has the DNA TGTGCCAGCTCACCAATTTTATCGGGGAGGGGCACAGATACGCAGTATTTT. This sequence encodes CASSPILSGRGTDTQYF. This chain connects TRBV18 to TRBJ2-3; 7 bases map to TRBD2. Trimming at V came to 2 bases and at J to 1 base, leaving 9 bases not matched to a gene. Germline V gene sequence: CDR1 KGHSH, CDR2 LQKENI. The CDR3 has 17 residues.

This clone was found a few times. At the DNA level, this CDR3 is encoded by other sequences in the same sample as well. V is TRBV15 and J is TRBJ2-5, with 9 positions matching TRBD2. The V and J ends lost 1 base and 4 bases, in that order; junction bases with no gene match: 7. This CDR3 region has 16 residues. Germline V gene data show CDR1 as LNHNV and CDR2 as YYDKDF (reference sequence). CDR3 in DNA: TGTGCCACCAGCAGAGCTGGCGGGGGGGCAGGAGAGACCCAGTACTTC. Translated: CATSRAGGGAGETQYF.

CDR3 nucleotides: TGCGCCAGCAGCGGCTCCGGGACACCGTCCGTACTGTTTTTT. Its protein is CASSGSGTPSVLFF. This chain connects TRBV5-1 to TRBJ1-4; maybe TRBD1 (6 bases). V shed 4 bases and J shed 13 bases, with 20 bases lying between them. The germline CDR1 and CDR2 sequences are SGHRS and YFSETQ. This CDR3 contains 14 residues.

This chain uses TRBV27 with TRBJ2-2, with no clear D. The CDR3 is made up of 15 amino acids. The V and J ends lost 5 bases and 1 base respectively, with 11 bases between them. Germline V CDR1 and CDR2: MNHEY, SMNVEV (reference sequence). The CDR3 bases are TGTGCCAGCAGTCCGCACCAACAGAACACCGGGGAGCTGTTTTTT. Amino acid sequence: CASSPHQQNTGELFF.

This rearrangement joins TRBV6-5 to TRBJ1-2; D is unresolved. Trimming took off 5 bases at V and 3 bases at J, with 13 bases between the two ends. CDR3 length equals 14 residues. The germline V gene encodes CDR1 MNHEY and CDR2 SVGAGI. This chain's CDR3 is CASSRRPEDYGYTF. The CDR3 bases are TGTGCCAGCAGTCGGAGACCCGAGGACTATGGCTACACCTTC.

This chain uses TRBV27 with TRBJ2-1, with TRBD2 matching over 9 bases. V lost 5 bases and J lost 0; bases outside the gene matches: 11. The CDR3 is 18 amino acids. In germline, CDR1 is MNHEY, CDR2 SMNVEV (reference sequence). CDR3 coding DNA: TGTGCCAGCAGTCCAAGACTAGCGGACCTTATCTCCTACAATGAGCAGTTCTTC. It is translated as CASSPRLADLISYNEQFF.

The CDR3 protein is CASSFAGTNTHHEQYF. CDR3 DNA sequence: TGTGCCAGCAGCTTCGCCGGGACAAATACCCACCACGAGCAGTACTTC. The chain carries TRBV11-2 and TRBJ2-7, with a possible D match to TRBD1 (6 bases). From germline, CDR1 is SGHAT and CDR2 FQNNGV. Trimming pared 3 bases from V and 5 bases from J, leaving 20 bases between. This CDR3 has 16 residues.

V usage is TRBV4-3 and J usage is TRBJ2-1, with unresolved D. The CDR3 has 15 amino acids. Germline CDR1 reads LGHNA; CDR2 reads YSLEER. Trimming left V 1 base short and J 3 bases short, with 10 bases between. CDR3 nucleotide sequence: TGCGCCAGCAGCCAAGGGCCCCTGTTCTACAATGAGCAGTTCTTC. This codes for CASSQGPLFYNEQFF.

The chain has TRBV27 and TRBJ1-6; D gene uncertain. Germline CDR1 and CDR2: MNHEY and SMNVEV (reference sequence). This CDR3 comprises 13 residues. The germline V and J ends were trimmed by 8 bases and 10 bases, with 15 bases remaining between them. In nucleotides, the CDR3 is TGTGCCAGCCACGGTGGGTGGGCGTCACCCCTCCACTTT. Amino acid sequence: CASHGGWASPLHF.

The chain couples TRBV11-2 to TRBJ2-7, with 8 bases aligning to TRBD1. The germline V gene has CDR1 SGHAT and CDR2 FQNNGV. This CDR3 is built from 15 residues. Unmatched junction bases numbered 7, after V lost 4 bases and J lost 2 bases. As DNA, the CDR3 is TGTGCCAGCAGCTCCTTGGACAGGGTCGCCTACGAGCAGTACTTC. Its protein is CASSSLDRVAYEQYF. Complete variable domain (other parts from reference TRBV11-2 and TRBJ2-7): EAGVAQSPRYKIIEKRQSVAFWCNPISGHATLYWYQQILGQGPKLLIQFQNNGVVDDSQLPKDRFSAERLKGVDSTLKIQPAKLEDSAVYLCASSSLDRVAYEQYFGPGTRLTVT.

The chain carries TRBV9 and TRBJ2-2; weak D call: TRBD1 (5 bases). Germline values: CDR1 SGDLS, CDR2 YYNGEE. CDR3 length equals 16 residues. Trimming left V 3 bases short and J 3 bases short, with 15 bases between. The CDR3 region is CASSAPHRSYTGELFF. Here the CDR3 DNA reads TGTGCCAGCAGCGCCCCTCACAGGTCCTACACCGGGGAGCTGTTTTTT.

The V gene is TRBV7-3, the J gene TRBJ2-3; D might be TRBD1 or TRBD2, each matching 5 bases. This CDR3 spans 15 amino acids. Trimming stripped 0 bases from V and 14 bases from J, with 21 bases between. CDR1 is SGHTA, CDR2 FQGTGA, per germline. Here the CDR3 reads CASSLTVGGTPSRYF. The CDR3 nucleotides are TGTGCCAGCAGCTTAACGGTTGGGGGAACCCCATCCCGGTATTTT.

The CDR3 DNA sequence: TGTGCCAGCAGCTTCGCGAGGGCGGGAGGGGTTGAGACCCAGTACTTC. This codes for CASSFARAGGVETQYF. This rearrangement joins TRBV7-2 to TRBJ2-5, with 9 bases aligning to TRBD2. V shed 3 bases and J 5 bases; nucleotides not matched to a gene: 10. The CDR3 loop spans 16 amino acids. Germline V gene sequence: CDR1 SGHTA, CDR2 FQGNSA.

This clone was seen only once. The sample has other DNA sequences that encode this CDR3 too. The chain combines TRBV9 with TRBJ1-4; no firm D call. Per germline, CDR1 SGDLS and CDR2 YYNGEE. CDR3 size: 14 residues. Trimming took 0 bases from V and 3 from J, leaving 6 bases between them. The CDR3 region is CASSVGGANEKLFF. The CDR3 DNA is TGTGCCAGCAGCGTAGGGGGAGCTAATGAAAAACTGTTTTTT.

This chain connects TRBV10-3 to TRBJ2-2; 7 bases match TRBD2. The ends lost 2 bases at V and 0 bases at J; junction bases unmatched: 3. Germline loops: CDR1 ENHRY, CDR2 SYGVKD. This CDR3 spans 16 amino acids. The CDR3: CAISEASGSNTGELFF. The CDR3 DNA is TGTGCCATCAGTGAGGCTAGCGGATCGAACACCGGGGAGCTGTTTTTT.

This CDR3 is CASSEAGGSRYEQYF. The CDR3 DNA is TGTGCCAGCAGTGAGGCGGGAGGGTCCAGGTACGAGCAGTACTTC. The chain combines TRBV25-1 with TRBJ2-7; 9 nucleotides agree with TRBD2. J lost 4 bases, V lost 3 bases, and 7 bases had no gene match. This CDR3 spans 15 amino acids. Germline values: CDR1 MGHDK, CDR2 SYGVNS.

This clone was detected only a few times. CDR3 nucleotide sequence: TGCGCCAGCAGCTCCCACCCCCGGCCTCAAAACCCAATGGGAGATGAAAAACTGTTTTTT. As protein: CASSSHPRPQNPMGDEKLFF. J is TRBJ1-4 and V is TRBV4-1, with D uncertain. CDR1 and CDR2 (germline): MGHRA, YSYEKL. With 5 bases removed from V and 6 bases from J, the gap between germline ends came to 31 bases. This CDR3 has 20 residues.

The rearrangement uses TRBV7-3 and TRBJ1-6, with 9 bases fitting TRBD1. CDR1 and CDR2 (germline): SGHTA, FQGTGA. V lost 4 bases, J lost 7 bases, and 8 bases stayed unmatched. This CDR3 contains 16 residues. The CDR3 region has the DNA TGTGCCAGCAGCTCGCTTGGACAGGGGAAGAATTCACCCCTCCACTTT. Its protein is CASSSLGQGKNSPLHF.

The genes are TRBV4-1 and TRBJ2-4; tentatively, D is TRBD1 or TRBD2 (5 bases each). V lost 0 bases and J 4 bases, leaving 10 bases between the germline ends. The CDR3 sequence is 15 residues long. CDR1 MGHRA and CDR2 YSYEKL come from the germline V gene. DNA of the CDR3: TGCGCCAGCAGCCAAGATGCCGGGGCTAAAAACATTCAGTACTTC. Amino acids: CASSQDAGAKNIQYF.

The V gene is TRBV10-3, the J gene TRBJ1-2; D is ambiguous. This CDR3 is built from 13 residues. The V end lost 0 bases, the J end lost 6 bases, and 8 bases lay between the germline ends. In germline, CDR1 is ENHRY, CDR2 SYGVKD. CDR3: CAISESWENGYTF. The CDR3 DNA sequence: TGTGCCATCAGTGAGTCTTGGGAAAATGGCTACACCTTC.

The J gene is TRBJ2-7, the V gene TRBV5-1; 10 bases fit TRBD1. V trimming: 6 bases; J trimming: 0 bases; junction bases outside the gene matches: 21. Germline loops: CDR1 SGHRS, CDR2 YFSETQ. CDR3 length: 20 amino acids. For the CDR3, the DNA is TGCGCCAGCACCCCCGGACAGGGGGGACTTTTCGAGTGGAGCTCCTACGAGCAGTACTTC. Translation: CASTPGQGGLFEWSSYEQYF.

The genes are TRBV6-5 and TRBJ1-6; D gene uncertain. V was clipped by 4 bases and J by 4 bases, with 8 bases between them. The CDR3 length is 14 residues. Germline V gives CDR1 MNHEY, CDR2 SVGAGI. Written as DNA, the CDR3 is TGTGCCAGCAGTTTAAGGGAATATAATTCACCCCTCCACTTT. The encoded protein is CASSLREYNSPLHF.

The genes are TRBV5-1 and TRBJ2-3, with D possibly matching TRBD1 (5 bases). The CDR3 contains 15 residues. Looked up from germline, CDR1 is SGHRS and CDR2 is YFSETQ. The V end lost 4 bases, the J end lost 4 bases, and 16 bases lay between the germline ends. CDR3 protein: CASSPLTQGADTQYF. Here the CDR3 DNA reads TGCGCCAGCAGCCCCTTGACCCAGGGCGCAGATACGCAGTATTTT.

Remarks on this clone: This clone may be a read error of a much larger clone one base away. The sample carries other DNA sequences with the same CDR3. The rearrangement uses TRBV5-6 and TRBJ1-6; 9 bases line up with TRBD1. Germline CDR1 and CDR2: SGHDT and YYEEEE. The CDR3 spans 15 residues. V shed 2 bases and J 5 bases; nucleotides not matched to a gene: 2. The CDR3 DNA is TGTGCCAGCAGCTTAGGGGACAGGGATAATTCACCCCTCCACTTT. Protein: CASSLGDRDNSPLHF. Together with reference TRBV5-6 and TRBJ1-6, the CDR3 gives the full variable domain: DAGVTQSPTHLIKTRGQQVTLRCSPKSGHDTVSWYQQALGQGPQFIFQYYEEEERQRGNFPDRFSGHQFPNYSSELNVNALLLGDSALYLCASSLGDRDNSPLHFGNGTRLTVT.

Of note for this clone: The junction shows a germline mismatch at one end, possibly a read error. V and J are TRBV7-7 and TRBJ2-1; TRBD1 aligns across 8 bases. The CDR3 consists of 13 residues. CDR1 SSHAT and CDR2 FNYEAQ come from the germline V gene (reference sequence). The CDR3 DNA follows: TGTGCTAGCAGCCACGACAGGGGCAATGAGCAGTTCTTC. Amino acids: CASSHDRGNEQFF.